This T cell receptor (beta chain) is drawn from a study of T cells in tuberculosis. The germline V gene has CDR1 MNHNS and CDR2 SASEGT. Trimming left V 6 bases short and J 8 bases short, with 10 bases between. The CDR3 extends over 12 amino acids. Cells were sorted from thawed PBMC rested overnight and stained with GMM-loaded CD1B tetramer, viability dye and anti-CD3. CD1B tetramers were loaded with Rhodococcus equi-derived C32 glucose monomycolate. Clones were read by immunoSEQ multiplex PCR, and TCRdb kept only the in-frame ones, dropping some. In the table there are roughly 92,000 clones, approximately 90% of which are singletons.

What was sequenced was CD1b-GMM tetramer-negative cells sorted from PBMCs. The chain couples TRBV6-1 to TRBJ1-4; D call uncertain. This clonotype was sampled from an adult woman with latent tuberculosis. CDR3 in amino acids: CASSIQMEKLFF. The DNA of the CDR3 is TGTGCCAGCAGCATTCAAATGGAAAAACTGTTTTTT.